This T cell receptor beta chain was captured by sequencing in a study of T cells after yellow fever vaccination (dated 2019 in TCRdb). Regarding the complete study: The SMART-Seq v4 Ultra Low Input RNA kit was used to prepare libraries from fractions with low cell numbers. To track T-cell clones before and after primary and booster YFV17D yellow fever vaccination, bulk TCR alpha and beta repertoires were sequenced longitudinally. The cohort comprised two healthy male donors, one aged 18 to 29 and one aged 30 to 39 years. Blood was collected at multiple timepoints before and after primary and secondary immunization, and bulk PBMC replicates and cell subsets were isolated.

This specimen's treatment or condition label, per the study, means: live attenuated yellow fever vaccine strain. At each blood-draw timepoint, two biological replicates of bulk PBMCs were obtained. PBMCs were isolated from peripheral blood using a standard Ficoll-Paque protocol. TriZol was used to extract RNA from bulk PBMCs, from CD4 and CD8 fractions, and from dextramer-positive and dextramer-negative fractions. From cysteine to phenylalanine, the CDR3 is 14 amino acids long. Only the CDR3 region is kept as DNA, spanning 42 bases read in frame from base 1. V gives up 4 bases and J gives up 7 bases, and the segment between their germline ends measures 16 bases. CDR1 and CDR2, per the germline V gene (reference sequence), are LGHDT and YNNKEL. TCR cDNA was synthesized by 5'RACE template switching, which introduced a universal primer site and unique molecular identifiers. Priming of cDNA synthesis was performed from both the TCR alpha and TCR beta constant segments. Library amplification used two PCR steps, and the second PCR step added sample barcodes and sequencing adapters. Libraries were sequenced on Illumina HiSeq 2500 (2x100 bp) or NovaSeq (2x150 bp). The authors' analysis ran thus. Demultiplexing of reads and collapsing into UMI consensus sequences were performed with MIGEC, and V(D)J alignment was carried out with MiXCR. Using edgeR on replicate PBMC samples, clonotypes were called vaccine-responding if FDR was below 0.01 and the log2 fold change was above 5 up to day 15. CD4 or CD8 identity was assigned to each bulk clonotype according to whether the clonotype was present at higher abundance in the sequenced CD4 repertoire or the sequenced CD8 repertoire. The raw public reads went through TCRdb reprocessing: fastp at Q25, MiXCR clone calling, in-frame beta chains kept. For every CDR3 protein sequence, its rows merge into one entry that carries the most common genes and DNA. The V and J calls, along with clone size, are taken from TCRdb and not from the paper's own processing. Present in this sample are about 630,000 distinct CDR3 sequences, roughly an eighth of which were seen just once. Of the sample, approximately 15% falls within the top ten clones.

This clonotype was observed a handful of times. No cognate antigen has been identified for it. Base qualities are not recorded, but no much larger clone differs from it by a single base. Study-wide findings and limitations: The secondary T-cell response was weaker than the primary response but faster, peaking on day 5 instead of day 15. Because only a couple of donors were included in the study, the extent to which the findings can be generalized is limited. A small share of clonotypes was detected in both CD4 and CD8 compartments, with the overlap likely arising from convergent recombination. Because abundant contaminating clonotypes from the bulk population could be contained in FACS-sorted repertoires, computational filtering was required. After the booster, most of the clones that had expanded following primary vaccination were detected again (roughly 96% of CD4 and around 90% of CD8), which suggests that memory was broadly maintained.

This receptor was identified in a young man who received the YFV17D yellow fever vaccine. The input for sequencing was PBMCs, taken on the day of the yellow fever booster vaccination. The sequence is built from TRBV3-1 and TRBJ1-2, with a weak D call of TRBD1 (6 bases match). The CDR3 reads as follows: CASSRKTGERGYTF. The nucleotide sequence is TGTGCCAGCAGCCGGAAGACAGGAGAGCGTGGCTACACCTTC.